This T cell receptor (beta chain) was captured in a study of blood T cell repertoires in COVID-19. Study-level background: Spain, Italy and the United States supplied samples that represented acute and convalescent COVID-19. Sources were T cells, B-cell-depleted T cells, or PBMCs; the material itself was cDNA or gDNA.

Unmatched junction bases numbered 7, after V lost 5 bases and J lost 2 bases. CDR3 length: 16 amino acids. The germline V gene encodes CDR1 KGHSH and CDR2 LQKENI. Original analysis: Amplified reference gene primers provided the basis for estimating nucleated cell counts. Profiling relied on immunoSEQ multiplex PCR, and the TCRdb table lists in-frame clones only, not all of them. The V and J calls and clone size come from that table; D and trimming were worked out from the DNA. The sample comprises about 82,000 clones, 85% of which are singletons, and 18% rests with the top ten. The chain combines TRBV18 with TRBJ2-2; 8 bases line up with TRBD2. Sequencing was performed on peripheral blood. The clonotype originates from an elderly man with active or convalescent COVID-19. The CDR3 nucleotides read TGTGCCAGCTCAACCAGCGGGGGCTCTAACACCGGGGAGCTGTTTTTT. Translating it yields CASSTSGGSNTGELFF.